The present TCR beta chain was sequenced within a study of T cell changes during pregnancy in multiple sclerosis. CDR3 length: 14 residues. Deletions cut 3 bases from V and 0 bases from J, with 7 bases between. Germline CDR1 SNHLY, CDR2 FYNNEI. Only in-frame clones appear in the TCRdb table, and some are missing; sequencing was by immunoSEQ multiplex PCR. The table records approximately 35,000 clones, 92% of them present only once. Sample: PBMCs (not recorded whether the cells were cultured). This TCR came from a female donor with multiple sclerosis, enrolled in a pregnancy study. V usage is TRBV2 and J usage is TRBJ2-3, with D unresolved. This CDR3 reads CASSEQASTDTQYF. CDR3 nucleotide sequence: TGTGCCAGCAGTGAGCAGGCTAGCACAGATACGCAGTATTTT.